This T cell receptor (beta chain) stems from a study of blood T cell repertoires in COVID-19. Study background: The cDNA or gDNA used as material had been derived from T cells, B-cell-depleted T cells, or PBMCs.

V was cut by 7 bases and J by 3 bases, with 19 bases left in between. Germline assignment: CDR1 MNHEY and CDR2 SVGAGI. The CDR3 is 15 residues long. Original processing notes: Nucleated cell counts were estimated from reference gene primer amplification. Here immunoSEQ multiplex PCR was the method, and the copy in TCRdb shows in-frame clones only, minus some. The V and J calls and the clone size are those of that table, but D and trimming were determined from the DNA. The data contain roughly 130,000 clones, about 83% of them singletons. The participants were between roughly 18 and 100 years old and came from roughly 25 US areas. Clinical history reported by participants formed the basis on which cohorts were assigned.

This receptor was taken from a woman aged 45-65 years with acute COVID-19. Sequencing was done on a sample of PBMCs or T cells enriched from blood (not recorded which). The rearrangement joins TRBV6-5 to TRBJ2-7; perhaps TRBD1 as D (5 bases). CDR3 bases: TGTGCCAGCACAGACATAGGACAATCTCGCTACGAGCAGTACTTC. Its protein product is CASTDIGQSRYEQYF.